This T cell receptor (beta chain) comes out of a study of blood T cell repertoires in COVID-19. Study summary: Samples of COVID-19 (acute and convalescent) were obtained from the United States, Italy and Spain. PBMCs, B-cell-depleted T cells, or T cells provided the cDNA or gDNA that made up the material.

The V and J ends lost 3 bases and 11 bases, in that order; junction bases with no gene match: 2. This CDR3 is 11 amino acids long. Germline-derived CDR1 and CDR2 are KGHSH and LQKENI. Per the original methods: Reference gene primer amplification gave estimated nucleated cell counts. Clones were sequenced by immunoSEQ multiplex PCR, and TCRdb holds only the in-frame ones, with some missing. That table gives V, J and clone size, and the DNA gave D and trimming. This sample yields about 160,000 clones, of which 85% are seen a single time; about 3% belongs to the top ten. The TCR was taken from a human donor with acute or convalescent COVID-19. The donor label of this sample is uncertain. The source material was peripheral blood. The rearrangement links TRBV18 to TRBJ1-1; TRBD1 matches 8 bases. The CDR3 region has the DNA TGTGCCAGCTCACCGGACAGGGTTGCTTTCTTT. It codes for CASSPDRVAFF.